The sequence of this T cell receptor beta chain was determined in a study of identical twins. Study findings and constraints: Clonotypes of the beta chain that were abundant in cord blood carried fewer insertions (memory repertoires showed none). There was more out-of-frame TCR alpha sharing in monozygotic twins than models estimated.

For this clonotype: Its antigen is not identified.

A universal primer site came from template switching; cDNA carried unique molecular identifiers. TCRdb re-called the 5' RACE reads with MiXCR, one entry per CDR3 protein. The profile shows 1.5 million to 2 million distinct CDR3 sequences, roughly 35% of them singletons. Between the trimmed V and J ends, which lost 3 bases and 1 base, there was a span of 7 bases. The CDR3 spans 14 residues. The source of this sequence is a newborn girl in good health. The chain has TRBV12-3 or TRBV12-4 and TRBJ1-5; D not resolved. The sequencing sample was made of cord blood. The CDR3 is CASSFGWSNQPQHF. The DNA of the CDR3 is TGTGCCAGCAGTTTCGGTTGGAGCAATCAGCCCCAGCATTTT.